This T cell receptor (beta chain) was recorded in a study of CD8+ T cells in alopecia areata. Overall study: Tofacitinib ran for 6 to 18 months before 6 months off drug.

Details on this clone: The antigen remains unidentified.

V was pared by 1 base and J by 7 bases, with 14 bases between. From germline, CDR1 is SGHTA and CDR2 FQGNSA. The CDR3 covers 15 residues. Sequencing relied on a cDNA template that was reverse transcribed from extracted RNA. TCRdb keeps only in-frame clones here, not all; method: immunoSEQ multiplex PCR. Here the sample spans 80,000 to 95,000 clones, roughly 46% being singletons. Treatment specified: oral pan-JAK inhibitor, 5-10 mg twice daily. Researchers gathered lesional scalp punch biopsies and peripheral blood from patients with alopecia areata. Findings of the study overall: Expanded CD8+ clones among the top 100, and scalp clonality, were significantly decreased by tofacitinib. Numerous expanded lesional clones remained in scalp and blood during tofacitinib.

This specimen was CD8+ T cells sorted from blood, taken at week 24, from a patient treated with tofacitinib. The chain joins TRBV7-2 to TRBJ2-1; D may be TRBD1 or TRBD2 (5 bases each). The clonotype originates from a human donor with alopecia areata. The CDR3 loop reads CASSLGFSGRNEQFF. The CDR3 DNA is TGTGCCAGCAGCTTAGGCTTCTCGGGACGGAATGAGCAGTTCTTC.